This TCR beta chain was recorded in a study of blood T cell repertoires in COVID-19 (dated by TCRdb to about 2020). Study-wide context: Samples covering the acute and convalescent phases of COVID-19 were provided by collaborators in the United States, Italy and Spain. A de-identified subject ID, COVID-19 status, age in years and sex were almost always included in the sample metadata. The material from the prospective study consisted of cDNA or gDNA derived from T cells, B-cell-depleted T cells, or PBMCs. The dataset comprised deeply sampled blood TCRbeta repertoires from subjects exposed to, actively infected with, or recovered from COVID-19. The repertoires were released in a freely available public database meant as a resource for research on the immune response to SARS-CoV-2. Samples came from the ongoing ImmuneRACE study (first 160 participants) plus 1,254 subjects from 6 global collaborators. HLA class I and class II types, where available, came from metadata supplied by the sample provider rather than from assay-based typing.

Summary of the overall study and its limitations: How much clinical and demographic metadata was included differed by source and by participant, and the metadata was provided uncurated.

Trimming removed 4 bases from V and 3 bases from J; the gene matches leave 3 bases unexplained. In the germline V gene (reference sequence), CDR1 corresponds to MNHEY and CDR2 to SMNVEV. The CDR3 runs 15 amino acids, cysteine and phenylalanine included. Just CDR3 DNA is preserved here, 45 bases in frame from base 1. As to this clone: Its antigen remains undetermined. Within one base of it there is no much larger clone, and no base qualities were kept.

TCRbeta CDR3 regions were amplified from genomic DNA by means of the immunoSEQ Assay, a bias-controlled multiplex PCR. The authors processed their data as follows. Within the assay, amplification of reference gene primers was used to estimate how many nucleated cells each sample contained. To quantify the absolute abundance of each unique TCRbeta CDR3 rearrangement, sequence reads were collapsed and filtered. For each sample, productive Simpson clonality was calculated by taking the square root of Simpson's diversity index across productive rearrangements. TCRdb stores this immuneACCESS table with in-frame sequences only. Part of the clones is absent; in the studies checked, under half of the shortfall reflects unresolved V genes, and no reason is known for the rest. V, J and clone size are those of that table, while D and trimming were read from the DNA. The sample has fewer than 500,000 clones on record, roughly 85% of them singletons. Clones ranked in the top ten supply about 2% of the sample.

Enrolling through a virtual design, the prospective study's participants ranged in age from roughly 18 to 89 years and lived across more than 20 United States geographic areas. To assign participants to cohorts, the prospective study relied on clinical history that participants themselves reported in a screening survey and a study questionnaire. In the prospective study, mobile phlebotomists collected whole blood, serum and a nasopharyngeal or oropharyngeal swab from each participant. Over a roughly 2-month period, participants in the prospective study had the option of providing additional blood draws and questionnaires. Before DNA extraction, blood samples from the prospective study were shipped at room temperature or frozen.

Sequencing was performed on PBMCs or T cells enriched from blood (not recorded which). This TCR derives from a young woman with acute COVID-19. The receptor chain draws on TRBV27 and TRBJ1-6; TRBD1 agrees with 7 junctional bases. The sequenced DNA is TGTGCCAGCAGTTCTCGGGACAGCTATAATTCACCCCTCCACTTT. Translated, it reads CASSSRDSYNSPLHF.